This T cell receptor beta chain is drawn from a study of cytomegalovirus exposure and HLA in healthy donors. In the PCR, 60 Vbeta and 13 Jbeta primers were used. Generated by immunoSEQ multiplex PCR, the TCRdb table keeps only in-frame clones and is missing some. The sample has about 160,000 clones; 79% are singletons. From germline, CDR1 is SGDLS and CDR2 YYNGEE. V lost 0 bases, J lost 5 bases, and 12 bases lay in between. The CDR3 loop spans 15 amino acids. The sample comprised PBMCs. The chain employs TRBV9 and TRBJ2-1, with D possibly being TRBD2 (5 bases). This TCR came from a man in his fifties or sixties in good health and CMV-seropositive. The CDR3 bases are TGTGCCAGCAGCGTAGTCCCTGGAGCGGACAATGAGCAGTTCTTC. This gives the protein CASSVVPGADNEQFF.